These T cell receptor beta chains were read from a single sample in a study of CD8 T cells in Susac syndrome. TCRdb re-derived calls from the immunoSEQ multiplex PCR reads in MiXCR, one entry per CDR3 protein. This repertoire shows some 130,000 distinct CDR3 sequences, more than 85% found once; its top ten account for approximately 0.18%. Sequenced: CD8+ T cells from PBMCs. Receptor source: a human donor with Susac syndrome. The CDR3 runs from the conserved cysteine through the conserved F or W. D genes are given only for firm matches. For some rows the clone size is stated as once, few or many, or as a class when expanded; others skip it.

D | size | J | V | DNA | CDR3
. | once | TRBJ2-7 | TRBV2 | TGTGCCAGCAGTGACCCAGACATTTACGAGCAGTACTTC | CASSDPDIYEQYF
TRBD1 | . | TRBJ2-3 | TRBV12-3/TRBV12-4 | TGTGCCAGCAGTGACAGGGCGGATACGCAGTATTTT | CASSDRADTQYF
TRBD1 | . | TRBJ1-4 | TRBV6-1 | TGTGCCAGCAGTCCTTTTTCGGACAGGGTAACTAATGAAAAACTGTTTTTT | CASSPFSDRVTNEKLFF
. | . | TRBJ2-7 | TRBV30 | TGTGCCTGGAGTGTACGATGGGGTGGCAAGGGAAAATCCTACGAGCAGTACTTC | CAWSVRWGGKGKSYEQYF
. | once | TRBJ2-1 | TRBV30 | TGTGCCTGGACGAGGGGGGGATCCTACAATGAGCAGTTCTTC | CAWTRGGSYNEQFF
. | . | TRBJ2-1 | TRBV7-7 | TGTGCTAGCAGCTCTTACGGGGTCAATGAGCAGTTCTTC | CASSSYGVNEQFF
TRBD2 | . | TRBJ2-7 | TRBV24-1 | TGTGCCACCAGTGACGGGGGGGCGACGGTCTACGAGCAGTACTTC | CATSDGGATVYEQYF
. | . | TRBJ2-7 | TRBV7-2 | TGTGCCAGCAGCCGAGACATATCCTACGAGCAGTACTTC | CASSRDISYEQYF
. | . | TRBJ2-7 | TRBV4-1 | TGCGCCAGCGCACGTCCGAGGAAGCCAAGTATCCTCGCGTATAAAGCGGTATACGAGCAGTACTTC | CASARPRKPSILAYKAVYEQYF
. | once | TRBJ2-2 | TRBV9 | TGTGCCAGCATGACAGGTCCCACCGGGGAGCTGTTTTTT | CASMTGPTGELFF
TRBD1 | . | TRBJ2-1 | TRBV29-1 | TGCAGCGTTTCTAGGGGACAGGGGACTGAGCAGTTCTTC | CSVSRGQGTEQFF
. | . | TRBJ2-1 | TRBV20-1 | TGCAGTGCCAGACACGGGAATGAGCAGTTCTTC | CSARHGNEQFF
. | . | TRBJ2-1 | TRBV3-1 | TGTGCCAGCAGCCAGCTCCATGAGCAGTTCTTC | CASSQLHEQFF
. | . | TRBJ2-1 | TRBV28 | TGTGCCAGCACCATTGGTGGGGGTCGATCCAATGAGCAGTTCTTC | CASTIGGGRSNEQFF
. | . | TRBJ2-7 | TRBV11-3 | TGTGCCAGCAGCCCCGAACCCCGTGAGCAGTACTTC | CASSPEPREQYF
. | . | TRBJ2-7 | TRBV4-1 | TGCGCCAGCAGCCAAGAGGATAGCGGATCTCGGAACGAGCAGTACTTC | CASSQEDSGSRNEQYF
TRBD2 | . | TRBJ2-1 | TRBV4-1 | TGCGCCACCGCCGAGGGACTAGCCGGAACGTTTTACTATGAGCAGTTCTTC | CATAEGLAGTFYYEQFF
TRBD1 | . | TRBJ2-7 | TRBV29-1 | TGCAGCGTAGGGGGCAGGGCGTACGAGCAGTACTTC | CSVGGRAYEQYF
TRBD1 | . | TRBJ2-7 | TRBV4-1 | TGCGCCAGCAGCCAAGAGGACAGGGCCTACGAGCAGTACTTC | CASSQEDRAYEQYF
TRBD1 | . | TRBJ2-7 | TRBV20-1 | TGCAGTGCGTCGACAGGGGAGTCCTACGAGCAGTACTTC | CSASTGESYEQYF
TRBD1 | . | TRBJ2-5 | TRBV20-1 | TGCAGTGCTAGACCTACAGGGGCCGTGACCCAAGAGACCCAGTACTTC | CSARPTGAVTQETQYF
TRBD1 | . | TRBJ2-7 | TRBV3-1 | TGTGCCAGCAGCTCCCGGGACAGGAATTCCTACGAGCAGTACTTC | CASSSRDRNSYEQYF
TRBD2 | . | TRBJ2-1 | TRBV6-1 | TGTGCCAGCAGTCCCACCACTAGCGGCACAGGGTTCCATTGGCAGTTCTTC | CASSPTTSGTGFHWQFF
. | . | TRBJ2-5 | TRBV9 | TGTGCCAGCAGCGTAGGAGGTAGTGAGAAGACCCAGTACTTC | CASSVGGSEKTQYF
. | once | TRBJ2-5 | TRBV7-8 | TGTGCCAGCAGCTTAGTTTACCGGACAGCCCAAGAGACCCAGTACTTC | CASSLVYRTAQETQYF
. | . | TRBJ1-4 | TRBV12-3/TRBV12-4 | TGTGCCAGCAGTTTACGAGAAGGGGGTGAAAAACTGTTTTTT | CASSLREGGEKLFF
TRBD2 | . | TRBJ2-1 | TRBV9 | TGTGCCAGCAGCGTGGCGGGAGCGTACAATGAGCAGTTCTTC | CASSVAGAYNEQFF
. | . | TRBJ2-7 | TRBV27 | TGTGCCAGCAGCCCACCCGACAGTTCCCACGAGCAGTACTTC | CASSPPDSSHEQYF
. | few | TRBJ1-2 | TRBV9 | TGTGCCAGCAGCGGTGGAGGCTACACCTTC | CASSGGGYTF
. | . | TRBJ1-3 | TRBV6-1 | TGTGCCAGCAGCGACGATAAAGCTGGAAACACCATATATTTT | CASSDDKAGNTIYF
. | . | TRBJ1-2 | TRBV19 | TGTGCCAGTAGTATAGGTGCGGGGGACGGCTACACCTTC | CASSIGAGDGYTF
. | . | TRBJ2-5 | TRBV3-1 | TGTGCCAGCAGCCAAGAGACAGACCAAGAGACCCAGTACTTC | CASSQETDQETQYF
. | . | TRBJ2-7 | TRBV30 | TGTGCCTGGAGCCCTACCGATACCTACGAGCAGTACTTC | CAWSPTDTYEQYF
. | once | TRBJ1-4 | TRBV29-1 | TGCAGCGTGACAGCGTTTAATGAAAAACTGTTTTTT | CSVTAFNEKLFF
. | . | TRBJ2-7 | TRBV6-6 | TGTGCCAGCAGTCCCTTTGGGGGCTCGACCTACGAGCAGTACTTC | CASSPFGGSTYEQYF
. | . | TRBJ2-3 | TRBV20-1 | TGCAGTGCTCGCCGTCAGGGCGGACTCTACACAGATACGCAGTATTTT | CSARRQGGLYTDTQYF
. | . | TRBJ1-2 | TRBV5-6 | TGTGCCAGCAGCTTGGGAAGATCTCAGGGCACCTTC | CASSLGRSQGTF
. | . | TRBJ2-7 | TRBV29-1 | TGCAGCGTTACAGGGTTCTCCTACGAGCAGTACTTC | CSVTGFSYEQYF
. | . | TRBJ2-3 | TRBV7-2 | TGTGCCAGCAGCTTAGGGTCCACCATGGCGACAGATACGCAGTATTTT | CASSLGSTMATDTQYF
. | . | TRBJ2-1 | TRBV29-1 | TGCAGCGTTGATGGCGGGCGCTCCTACAATGAGCAGTTCTTC | CSVDGGRSYNEQFF
TRBD1 | . | TRBJ2-5 | TRBV28 | TGTGCCAGCAGGCCCGTTTTTGAGGACAGGGGGAAGTGGACCCAGTACTTC | CASRPVFEDRGKWTQYF
. | . | TRBJ2-1 | TRBV12-3/TRBV12-4 | TGTGCCAGCAGTTGGGGTACCGAGCAGTTCTTC | CASSWGTEQFF
TRBD2 | . | TRBJ2-3 | TRBV14 | TGTGCCAGCAGCTCTAGGGGAGCGGGAGAGATGGATACGCAGTATTTT | CASSSRGAGEMDTQYF
. | . | TRBJ1-5 | TRBV30 | TGTGCCTGGAGTGTACCCGGGGTCTCGGTAACAAGTCCCCAGCATTTT | CAWSVPGVSVTSPQHF
. | . | TRBJ2-1 | TRBV10-2 | TGCGCCAGCAGTGAGATCTCTGAGCAGTTCTTC | CASSEISEQFF
. | once | TRBJ1-1 | TRBV29-1 | TGCAGCGTTGGCGGGGATTTCACTGAAGCTTTCTTT | CSVGGDFTEAFF
. | . | TRBJ1-1 | TRBV4-1 | TGCGCCAGCAGCGCCTTGAACACTGAAGCTTTCTTT | CASSALNTEAFF
. | . | TRBJ2-1 | TRBV29-1 | TGCAGCGTTGAGGCCAGTACCCTTTACAATGAGCAGTTCTTC | CSVEASTLYNEQFF
. | . | TRBJ2-1 | TRBV28 | TGTGCCAGCAGTTCCCTTACGGACCGCGTTGAGCAGTTCTTC | CASSSLTDRVEQFF
TRBD2 | . | TRBJ2-1 | TRBV27 | TGTGCCAGCAGAGGAGGACTAGTGGGTTACAATGAGCAGTTCTTC | CASRGGLVGYNEQFF
. | . | TRBJ1-1 | TRBV2 | TGTGCCAGCCGCGACACTGAAGCTTTCTTT | CASRDTEAFF
TRBD2 | . | TRBJ2-1 | TRBV30 | TGTGCCTGGGTGGGTTACACAGGGTACAGCGGGAGTTACGGTGAGCAGTTCTTC | CAWVGYTGYSGSYGEQFF
TRBD2 | . | TRBJ2-7 | TRBV7-6 | TGTGCCAGCAGCCCCGGGAGGGCTGGTTACGAGCAGTACTTC | CASSPGRAGYEQYF
. | . | TRBJ2-3 | TRBV12-3/TRBV12-4 | TGTGCCAGCAGCCAAAACGGGGCAAGCACAGATACGCAGTATTTT | CASSQNGASTDTQYF
. | . | TRBJ2-3 | TRBV19 | TGTGCCAGTAGTCCGGGGGCGAGCACAGATACGCAGTATTTT | CASSPGASTDTQYF
TRBD1 | . | TRBJ2-1 | TRBV2 | TGTGCCTCCGAGGGGACAGGGGCATACAATGAGCAGTTCTTC | CASEGTGAYNEQFF
. | . | TRBJ1-1 | TRBV27 | TGTGCCAGCAGACGTCCGTTCGGTACAACGAACACTGAAGCTTTCTTT | CASRRPFGTTNTEAFF